Following are 16 T cell receptor beta chains from one sample sequenced in a study of HIV-infected patients and healthy controls. cDNA was made from around 0.5 ug RNA using alpha and beta constant primers. Each of the alpha and beta chains got its own library through chain-specific third strand synthesis with indices. TCRdb reprocessed the 5' RACE reads via MiXCR and lists one record per CDR3 protein. The sample records 15,000 to 20,000 distinct CDR3 sequences, 8% to 10% being singletons. All unsorted peripheral T cells were captured because whole blood was used without fractionation. The sample taken for sequencing was blood. The receptors shown here come from an adult in good health.

This clonotype came up a few times. The chain employs TRBV6-1 and TRBJ2-6; TRBD2 agrees at 7 bases. The CDR3 totals 15 residues. Per the germline V gene, CDR1 is MNHNS and CDR2 is SASEGT. The V and J ends lost 6 bases and 0 bases, in that order; junction bases with no gene match: 2. DNA for the CDR3: TGTGCCAGCAGGACGGGGGGCTCTGGGGCCAACGTCCTGACTTTC. It yields the protein CASRTGGSGANVLTF.

The sample holds many counts of this clonotype. The V and J genes are TRBV6-5 and TRBJ2-7; 7 nucleotides match TRBD2. The trim removed 7 bases at V and 2 bases at J, leaving 5 bases unmatched. CDR3 size: 13 residues. Germline V gene sequence: CDR1 MNHEY, CDR2 SVGAGI. The CDR3 reads CASMRETPYEQYF. CDR3 DNA: TGTGCCAGCATGCGGGAGACTCCCTACGAGCAGTACTTC.

This clonotype has ten or more counts. The rearrangement uses TRBV7-9 and TRBJ2-5; 9 bases are shared with TRBD1. Trimming at V came to 5 bases and at J to 2 bases, leaving 6 bases not matched to a gene. The CDR3 is made up of 15 amino acids. CDR1 and CDR2 (germline): SEHNR, FQNEAQ (reference sequence). As DNA, the CDR3 is TGTGCCAGCAGCCTATCGGGACAGGGTCAAGAGACCCAGTACTTC. Protein: CASSLSGQGQETQYF.

In its sample, this clonotype is medium-sized. CDR3 region: CASSPGTVNTEAFF. In DNA form, the CDR3 reads TGCGCCAGCAGCCCAGGGACAGTTAACACTGAAGCTTTCTTT. V gene TRBV5-1 combines with J gene TRBJ1-1, with 7 bases lining up with TRBD1. V was clipped by 4 bases and J by 2 bases; unmatched bases: 5. CDR3 length: 14 residues. Germline values: CDR1 SGHRS, CDR2 YFSETQ.

This clonotype has ten or more counts. This chain uses TRBV20-1 with TRBJ1-5; 8 bases match TRBD1. CDR1 is DFQATT and CDR2 is SNEGSKA in the germline V gene (reference sequence). With 3 bases clipped from V and 6 bases from J, the junction kept 4 bases outside the gene matches. The CDR3 has 13 residues. Here the CDR3 DNA reads TGCAGTGCTAGGGGACAGGAGGGTCAGCCCCAGCATTTT. It yields the protein CSARGQEGQPQHF.

The CDR3 bases are TGTGCCAGCAGACCACCTGGACTGATCTCTGGAAACACCATATATTTT. This gives the protein CASRPPGLISGNTIYF. The V call is TRBV7-2, the J call TRBJ1-3; D remains ambiguous. This CDR3 contains 16 residues. The V end lost 6 bases, the J end lost 0 bases, and 15 bases lay between the germline ends. Germline V gene data show CDR1 as SGHTA and CDR2 as FQGNSA.

This clonotype was recorded many times. The V call is TRBV4-3, the J call TRBJ2-1; D remains ambiguous. V lost 0 bases and J 5 bases, leaving 11 bases between the germline ends. The CDR3 has 15 residues. CDR1 and CDR2 from the germline V gene are LGHNA and YSLEER. The CDR3 DNA reads as TGCGCCAGCAGCCAAGATAGCCAGCTTGACAATGAGCAGTTCTTC. It codes for CASSQDSQLDNEQFF.

At least ten counts were recorded for this clonotype. The rearrangement uses TRBV12-3 or TRBV12-4 and TRBJ2-3, with a weak D call TRBD2 (6 bases). V dropped 5 bases and J dropped 1 base, with 13 bases sitting between them. The CDR3 spans 15 residues. CDR3 sequence: CASSATSWGTDTQYF. Here the CDR3 DNA reads TGTGCCAGCAGTGCGACTAGTTGGGGCACAGATACGCAGTATTTT.

This clonotype has ten or more counts. This chain links TRBV20-1 with TRBJ1-5, with D maybe TRBD1 (5 bases). V dropped 2 bases and J dropped 6 bases, with 17 bases sitting between them. The CDR3 covers 15 residues. Germline CDR1 and CDR2: DFQATT and SNEGSKA (reference sequence). The CDR3 reads CSARPNGGMGQPQHF. The CDR3 nucleotides are TGCAGTGCTAGACCCAACGGGGGAATGGGTCAGCCCCAGCATTTT.

This clonotype was observed at least ten times. V usage is TRBV24-1 and J usage is TRBJ2-2, with TRBD2 as a possible D gene (5 bases). Germline CDR1 KGHDR, CDR2 SFDVKD. The germline V and J ends were trimmed by 5 bases and 1 base, with 10 bases remaining between them. The length of the CDR3 is 15 residues. In DNA form, the CDR3 reads TGTGCCACCAGTGGGAGGAGATTGAACACCGGGGAGCTGTTTTTT. Protein sequence: CATSGRRLNTGELFF.

This clonotype was found many times. The chain joins TRBV6-2 or TRBV6-3 to TRBJ1-5; 7 bases match TRBD1. Germline V lookup: CDR1 MNHEY, CDR2 SVGEGT. CDR3 length equals 15 residues. The trim removed 5 bases at V and 4 bases at J, leaving 8 bases unmatched. The chain's CDR3 is CASSHGQAINQPQHF. CDR3 bases: TGTGCCAGCAGTCACGGACAGGCGATTAATCAGCCCCAGCATTTT.

Many counts were recorded for this clonotype. V usage is TRBV29-1 and J usage is TRBJ2-1, with a tentative D call TRBD1 (6 bases). This CDR3 has 15 residues. Between the trimmed V and J ends, which lost 6 bases and 1 base, there was a span of 16 bases. In germline, CDR1 is SQVTM, CDR2 ANQGSEA. CDR3 amino acids: CSVQPNRDSYNEQFF. In DNA, the CDR3 is TGCAGCGTCCAGCCTAACAGGGATTCCTACAATGAGCAGTTCTTC.

This clonotype occurred many times. The V and J genes are TRBV6-1 and TRBJ2-3, with TRBD1 matching over 7 bases. This CDR3 contains 15 residues. Germline assignment: CDR1 MNHNS and CDR2 SASEGT. V was pared by 2 bases and J by 1 base, with 3 bases of the junction left unmatched. CDR3 loop: CASSENTGGTDTQYF. The CDR3 nucleotides are TGTGCCAGCAGTGAAAACACAGGGGGCACAGATACGCAGTATTTT.

This clonotype was detected ten times or more. V gene TRBV6-5 combines with J gene TRBJ1-2; maybe TRBD1 (6 bases). Germline loops: CDR1 MNHEY, CDR2 SVGAGI. Trimming removed 5 bases from V and 7 bases from J, with 23 bases in between. The length of the CDR3 is 16 residues. As DNA, the CDR3 is TGTGCCAGCAGTAGGGCGAGCGGGGGGGCCAGGGGTGGCTACACCTTC. Translated: CASSRASGGARGGYTF.

By proportion, this clonotype is medium-sized. The J gene is TRBJ2-3, the V gene TRBV28; D may be TRBD2 (6 bases). Germline V gene lookup returns CDR1 MDHEN and CDR2 SYDVKM. There are 15 residues in the CDR3. Trimming cost V 1 base and J 2 bases, with 10 bases left between them. CDR3 region: CASSLLEGHTDTQYF. The CDR3 bases are TGTGCCAGCAGTTTATTGGAGGGGCACACAGATACGCAGTATTTT.

This clonotype turned up a few times. The chain combines TRBV5-1 with TRBJ2-3, with 7 bases aligning to TRBD1. Looked up from germline, CDR1 is SGHRS and CDR2 is YFSETQ. The V segment lost 4 bases and the J segment 2 bases; nucleotides outside the gene matches: 4. This CDR3 comprises 14 residues. The CDR3 nucleotides read TGCGCCAGCAGCCCGGGGACAGTCACAGATACGCAGTATTTT. Amino acid sequence: CASSPGTVTDTQYF. Drawing the rest from reference TRBV5-1 and TRBJ2-3, the complete variable domain is KAGVTQTPRYLIKTRGQQVTLSCSPISGHRSVSWYQQTPGQGLQFLFEYFSETQRNKGNFPGRFSGRQFSNSRSEMNVSTLELGDSALYLCASSPGTVTDTQYFGPGTRLTVL.